One sample yielded the 18 T cell receptor beta chains listed below, sequenced in a study of CD8 T cells in ankylosing spondylitis. TCRdb itself ran the 5' RACE reads through MiXCR, one entry per CDR3 protein. In the table there are approximately 40,000 distinct CDR3 sequences, 4.5% to 6% of which are singletons. The sample taken for sequencing was blood, either unsorted or a sorted T cell fraction (not recorded which). The origin of the receptors is a male donor with ankylosing spondylitis or in good health (not recorded which).

This chain connects TRBV6-2 or TRBV6-3 to TRBJ2-7, with D possibly matching TRBD1 (5 bases). Germline V gives CDR1 MNHEY, CDR2 SVGEGT. V lost 6 bases to trimming and J lost 2 bases, with 17 bases between them. The CDR3 sequence is 15 residues long. The CDR3 protein is CASSHPDTPTYEQYF. CDR3 DNA: TGTGCCAGCAGCCATCCGGACACACCGACCTACGAGCAGTACTTC.

In its sample, this clonotype was seen many times. The chain uses TRBV4-3 and TRBJ2-1, with 10 bases matching TRBD1. This CDR3 comprises 16 residues. V was pared by 4 bases and J by 0 bases, with 3 bases of the junction left unmatched. Germline-derived CDR1 and CDR2 are LGHNA and YSLEER. CDR3 nucleotides: TGCGCCAGCAGCCCGGGACAGGGGCTCTCCTACAATGAGCAGTTCTTC. This sequence encodes CASSPGQGLSYNEQFF.

This clonotype has ten or more counts. This chain uses TRBV5-1 with TRBJ2-1, with D possibly being TRBD1 (5 bases). This CDR3 contains 17 residues. CDR1 is SGHRS and CDR2 is YFSETQ in the germline V gene. Trimming cost V 3 bases and J 0 bases, with 16 bases left between them. This CDR3 reads CASSSQTARSSYNEQFF. The CDR3 nucleotides are TGCGCCAGCAGCTCCCAGACAGCAAGGAGCTCCTACAATGAGCAGTTCTTC.

This clonotype was found many times. J is TRBJ2-2 and V is TRBV7-3, with 13 bases that match TRBD2. Losses at the gene ends were 5 bases for V and 6 bases for J; bases not matched to a gene: 9. The length of the CDR3 is 17 residues. Germline assignment: CDR1 SGHTA and CDR2 FQGTGA. CDR3 coding DNA: TGTGCCAGCAGCCCTCAGTTACTAGCGGGAGGGTCCGGGGAGCTGTTTTTT. Encoded protein: CASSPQLLAGGSGELFF.

This clonotype was detected many times. The CDR3 nucleotides read TGTGCCACCAGTTCGACTAGTGTCAGCTATGAGCAGTTCTTC. The encoded protein is CATSSTSVSYEQFF. The chain links TRBV24-1 to TRBJ2-1; possibly TRBD2 for D (6 bases). Trimming cost V 6 bases and J 8 bases, with 16 bases left between them. Per the germline V gene, CDR1 is KGHDR and CDR2 is SFDVKD. CDR3 size: 14 residues.

This clonotype has a count of ten or more. V is TRBV7-3 and J is TRBJ2-3, with D possibly TRBD2 on 5 matching bases. Per the germline V gene, CDR1 is SGHTA and CDR2 is FQGTGA. CDR3 length: 14 residues. Trimming took 2 bases from V and 1 from J, leaving 7 bases between them. CDR3 protein: CASSLVSGTDTQYF. CDR3 bases: TGTGCCAGCAGCTTAGTTAGCGGCACAGATACGCAGTATTTT.

By share, this clonotype counts as medium-sized. The CDR3 loop reads CASRLGQGSMNTEAFF. CDR3 nucleotides: TGCGCCAGCAGACTTGGACAGGGATCAATGAACACTGAAGCTTTCTTT. V gene TRBV5-1 combines with J gene TRBJ1-1; 8 bases agree with TRBD1. CDR1 is SGHRS and CDR2 is YFSETQ in the germline V gene. V was clipped by 5 bases and J by 0 bases; unmatched bases: 9. The CDR3 has 16 residues.

This clonotype was seen at least ten times. The chain has TRBV7-2 and TRBJ2-6; perhaps TRBD2 as D (5 bases). Germline V gene data show CDR1 as SGHTA and CDR2 as FQGNSA. The CDR3 extends over 16 amino acids. Deletions cut 1 base from V and 1 base from J, with 8 bases between. The CDR3 coding sequence is TGTGCCAGCAGCTTAGTTCGGGGATCTGGGGCCAACGTCCTGACTTTC. Amino acid sequence: CASSLVRGSGANVLTF.

This clonotype appeared many times. The genes are TRBV7-9 and TRBJ1-2; D is unresolved. Germline V gene sequence: CDR1 SEHNR, CDR2 FQNEAQ (reference sequence). The CDR3 covers 14 residues. Trimming took 1 base from V and 2 from J, leaving 8 bases between them. The CDR3 sequence is CASSLVMGNYGYTF. The CDR3 bases are TGTGCCAGCAGCTTAGTGATGGGGAACTATGGCTACACCTTC.

The CDR3, as DNA: TGCGCCAGCAGCTTGGCGTTAATGAACACTGAAGCTTTCTTT. This encodes CASSLALMNTEAFF. This rearrangement joins TRBV5-1 to TRBJ1-1; no firm D call. Germline CDR1 is SGHRS and CDR2 is YFSETQ. The CDR3 contains 14 residues. V was trimmed by 0 bases and J by 0 bases, leaving 6 bases between them.

This clonotype was counted a few times. The chain employs TRBV12-3 or TRBV12-4 and TRBJ2-3; TRBD1 might be the D (5 bases). The germline V and J ends were trimmed by 8 bases and 6 bases, with 24 bases remaining between them. The CDR3 consists of 16 residues. The CDR3, as DNA: TGTGCCAGCGCTCCCCTGGGGCAGGGAATTTACGATACGCAGTATTTT. This translates into CASAPLGQGIYDTQYF.

This clonotype came up many times. The gene calls are TRBV5-5 and TRBJ2-4; a possible D gene is TRBD1 (8 bases). CDR3 length: 14 residues. V was clipped by 1 base and J by 7 bases, with 12 bases between them. Germline lookup yields CDR1 SGHKS and CDR2 YYEKEE (reference sequence). CDR3 nucleotide sequence: TGTGCCAGCAGCTTGACAGGGGGGGATAACATTCAGTACTTC. Translated, it gives CASSLTGGDNIQYF.

There are many counts of this clonotype. The V gene is TRBV7-9, the J gene TRBJ2-7; weak D call: TRBD1 (7 bases). Trimming stripped 0 bases from V and 2 bases from J, with 14 bases between. Germline CDR1 is SEHNR and CDR2 is FQNEAQ (reference sequence). The CDR3 loop spans 16 amino acids. The CDR3 bases are TGTGCCAGCAGCTTAGCGGAGGGACAGATTGCCTACGAGCAGTACTTC. It yields the protein CASSLAEGQIAYEQYF.

This clonotype came up many times. The chain is built from TRBV5-1 and TRBJ1-1; D is uncertain. This CDR3 has 17 amino acids. The V gene's germline CDR1 is SGHRS and CDR2 YFSETQ. V lost 1 base, J lost 0 bases, and 16 bases lay in between. CDR3 coding DNA: TGCGCCAGCAGCTTGTATCCCGGCCGCGGTATGAACACTGAAGCTTTCTTT. It yields the protein CASSLYPGRGMNTEAFF.

This clonotype was observed many times. The chain joins TRBV4-1 to TRBJ2-1; maybe TRBD2 (5 bases). V lost 1 base, J lost 4 bases, and 8 bases lay in between. The CDR3 has 14 amino acids. Germline values: CDR1 MGHRA, CDR2 YSYEKL. As DNA, the CDR3 is TGCGCCAGCAGCCAAGGCGGGCAGTACAATGAGCAGTTCTTC. It codes for CASSQGGQYNEQFF.

This clonotype occurred many times. This sequence joins TRBV27 and TRBJ2-1; 8 bases map to TRBD1. V dropped 10 bases and J dropped 6; count of bases not matched to a gene: 5. Germline V gene data show CDR1 as MNHEY and CDR2 as SMNVEV (reference sequence). This CDR3 contains 12 residues. CDR3 sequence (DNA): TGTGCCATAACGGACAGGGCCAATGAGCAGTTCTTC. This translates into CAITDRANEQFF.

In this sample, this clonotype turned up many times. The genes are TRBV4-2 and TRBJ2-1; the match to TRBD2 covers 13 bases. CDR3 length equals 17 residues. CDR1 LGHNA and CDR2 YNFKEQ come from the germline V gene. Trimming cost V 4 bases and J 4 bases; bases outside gene matches: 7. CDR3 in amino acids: CASSLSGLAGAYNEQFF. CDR3 coding DNA: TGTGCCAGCAGCCTAAGCGGACTAGCGGGGGCTTACAATGAGCAGTTCTTC.

In this sample, this clonotype turned up a few times. The V gene is TRBV7-9, the J gene TRBJ1-6; D is uncertain. This CDR3 has 15 residues. Germline V CDR1 and CDR2: SEHNR, FQNEAQ (reference sequence). V was shortened by 5 bases and J by 0 bases, with 8 bases between the two germline ends. In DNA form, the CDR3 reads TGTGCCAGCAGCCAGTCCGTCTCCTATAATTCACCCCTCCACTTT. Protein product: CASSQSVSYNSPLHF.